This TCR beta chain derives from a study of vaccination effects on CD4 cells after COVID-19. Study at large: Post-vaccine sample collection fell at a median of 72 days after the second dose. Findings of the study overall: Clonal contraction was marked in infection- and vaccine-induced clones late after vaccination.

Before sequencing took place, the ViraFEST assay used viral peptide pools to expand antigen-specific CD4+ T cells. Culturing for around 10 days preceded CD4+ T cell isolation. It was between March and December 2020 that the person had a SARS-CoV-2 infection confirmed by PCR. Vaccination of participants consisted of two doses of either the BNT162b2 or mRNA-1273 vaccine. This clone was seen a single time. What it binds is unknown. From germline, CDR1 is LNHNV and CDR2 YYDKDF (reference sequence). This CDR3 has 20 residues. Losses at the gene ends were 5 bases for V and 0 bases for J; bases not matched to a gene: 12. Using immunoSEQ multiplex PCR, the repertoire was profiled, and TCRdb retains in-frame clones only, with some absent. The table has about 15,000 clones, 76% seen once; the top ten hold around 21%.

Source: CD4+ T cells from PBMCs cultured with SARS-CoV-2 spike peptides, taken after COVID-19 vaccination. The chain is built from TRBV15 and TRBJ2-3; 15 nucleotides line up with TRBD2. This clonotype was sampled from a human donor who had a prior SARS-CoV-2 infection. The CDR3 bases are TGTGCCACCAGCCGTCCGGTGGGACTAGCGGGAGGATCTAGCACAGATACGCAGTATTTT. This encodes CATSRPVGLAGGSSTDTQYF. The full variable domain, completed using reference TRBV15 and TRBJ2-3, is DAMVIQNPRYQVTQFGKPVTLSCSQTLNHNVMYWYQQKSSQAPKLLFHYYDKDFNNEADTPDNFQSRRPNTSFCFLDIRSPGLGDTAMYLCATSRPVGLAGGSSTDTQYFGPGTRLTVL.